Listed here are 14 T cell receptor beta chains from one sample, sequenced in a study of cytomegalovirus exposure and HLA in healthy donors. The PCR made use of 60 Vbeta and 13 Jbeta primers. Sequenced by immunoSEQ multiplex PCR; TCRdb stores in-frame clones only, minus some. Altogether 200,000 to 250,000 clones are present, about 85% being singletons, with the ten largest covering 1% to 1.5%. Source material: PBMCs. The receptor source for this set is a human donor in good health.

The chain couples TRBV7-3 to TRBJ2-3, with 7 bases lining up with TRBD2. The CDR3 sequence is 16 residues long. CDR1 is SGHTA and CDR2 is FQGTGA in the germline V gene. V lost 6 bases and J lost 4; bases outside the gene matches: 13. The CDR3 DNA reads TGTGCCAGCAGTTCAATGGGCGGGAGAAACGCAGATACGCAGTATTTT. Translation gives CASSSMGGRNADTQYF.

This chain connects TRBV6-4 to TRBJ2-1, with 11 bases matching TRBD2. There are 15 residues in the CDR3. V gave up 6 bases and J gave up 6 bases; unmatched junction bases: 7. Looked up from germline, CDR1 is MRHNA and CDR2 is SNTAGT. The CDR3 loop reads CASSQLAGDFNEQFF. The CDR3 nucleotides are TGTGCCAGCAGCCAACTAGCGGGAGACTTCAATGAGCAGTTCTTC.

The chain joins TRBV5-1 to TRBJ2-2; D is unresolved. V gave up 1 base and J gave up 4 bases, with 8 bases separating them. The CDR3 is 14 amino acids. Germline assignment: CDR1 SGHRS and CDR2 YFSETQ. The CDR3 DNA sequence: TGCGCCAGCAGCTTGACAGAGCTCACCGGGGAGCTGTTTTTT. Translated: CASSLTELTGELFF.

This rearrangement joins TRBV10-3 to TRBJ2-6; D perhaps matches TRBD1 (5 bases). CDR3 length: 20 amino acids. Germline CDR1 is ENHRY and CDR2 is SYGVKD. The ends were cut back, 0 bases at V and 4 bases at J, with 22 bases in the middle. In DNA form, the CDR3 reads TGTGCCATCAGTGAGTCGGTCGTGGCCCAGTTCAGGGTAGGGGCCAACGTCCTGACTTTC. Its translation is CAISESVVAQFRVGANVLTF.

The chain employs TRBV4-1 and TRBJ2-7; 8 bases agree with TRBD2. CDR1 and CDR2 (germline): MGHRA, YSYEKL. The CDR3 loop spans 15 amino acids. J lost 2 bases, V lost 4 bases, and 7 bases had no gene match. The CDR3 sequence: CASSPTPGGPYEQYF. The CDR3, as DNA: TGCGCCAGCAGCCCGACTCCGGGAGGGCCCTACGAGCAGTACTTC.

This clone was recorded a few times. The chain couples TRBV7-3 to TRBJ1-1, with D unresolved. Per germline, CDR1 SGHTA and CDR2 FQGTGA. Trimming cost V 5 bases and J 3 bases, with 13 bases left between them. The CDR3 consists of 14 residues. The CDR3 is CASSLRGGDTEAFF. The CDR3 coding sequence is TGTGCCAGCAGCCTCCGCGGCGGGGACACTGAAGCTTTCTTT.

V and J are TRBV18 and TRBJ2-5, with TRBD2 matching 13 bases. Looked up from germline, CDR1 is KGHSH and CDR2 is LQKENI. The CDR3 is 16 amino acids. Unmatched junction bases numbered 3, after V lost 0 bases and J lost 5 bases. DNA for the CDR3: TGTGCCAGCTCACCACCGACTAGCGGGAGGATGGAGACCCAGTACTTC. It encodes CASSPPTSGRMETQYF.

The chain carries TRBV5-6 and TRBJ2-3, with D hard to call. V shed 0 bases and J shed 0 bases, with 8 bases lying between them. Germline CDR1 is SGHDT and CDR2 is YYEEEE. The CDR3 runs to 15 residues. The CDR3 reads CASSLEPRSTDTQYF. CDR3 nucleotides: TGTGCCAGCAGCTTGGAACCGCGGAGCACAGATACGCAGTATTTT.

The gene calls are TRBV28 and TRBJ1-5; D call uncertain. V gave up 0 bases and J gave up 5 bases, with 8 bases separating them. The CDR3 runs 14 residues. CDR1 MDHEN and CDR2 SYDVKM come from the germline V gene. The CDR3 nucleotides are TGTGCCAGCAGTTTATGGGCGGGAGATCAGCCCCAGCATTTT. As protein: CASSLWAGDQPQHF.

The J gene is TRBJ2-6, the V gene TRBV25-1; D ambiguous. Germline CDR1 and CDR2: MGHDK and SYGVNS. There are 16 residues in the CDR3. The V gene lost 5 bases and the J gene lost 2 bases, with 13 bases spanning the gap. The CDR3, as DNA: TGTGCCAGCAGTCCTGGGCTCAGGCCTGGGGCCAACGTCCTGACTTTC. It yields the protein CASSPGLRPGANVLTF.

The V call is TRBV11-1, the J call TRBJ2-5; possibly TRBD1 for D (6 bases). Germline CDR1 reads SGHAT; CDR2 reads FQDESV (reference sequence). The V end lost 4 bases, the J end lost 7 bases, and 16 bases lay between the germline ends. The CDR3 contains 14 residues. CDR3 bases: TGTGCCAGCAGCTCAATCGGACAGAGCCGGACCCAGTACTTC. Its translation: CASSSIGQSRTQYF.

The chain employs TRBV7-2 and TRBJ2-3, with TRBD2 matching over 13 bases. This CDR3 region has 16 residues. Germline assignment: CDR1 SGHTA and CDR2 FQGNSA. Trimming at V came to 5 bases and at J to 4 bases, leaving 6 bases not matched to a gene. The CDR3 region is CASSAGLAGWADTQYF. DNA of the CDR3: TGTGCCAGCAGCGCGGGACTAGCGGGATGGGCAGATACGCAGTATTTT.

The V gene is TRBV9, the J gene TRBJ2-4; the D gene is possibly TRBD2 (6 bases). This CDR3 has 15 residues. The germline V gene has CDR1 SGDLS and CDR2 YYNGEE. V was shortened by 4 bases and J by 6 bases, with 17 bases between the two germline ends. The CDR3 sequence is CASSPRGREANIQYF. CDR3 sequence (DNA): TGTGCCAGCAGCCCCCGTGGCAGGGAGGCAAACATTCAGTACTTC.

This chain uses TRBV7-2 with TRBJ2-1; D remains unclear. V was pared by 1 base and J by 1 base, with 8 bases between. CDR1 and CDR2 from the germline V gene are SGHTA and FQGNSA. The CDR3 covers 15 residues. This chain's CDR3 is CASSLGAGSYNEQFF. The CDR3 DNA sequence: TGTGCCAGCAGCTTAGGCGCAGGATCCTACAATGAGCAGTTCTTC.